The table lists the clone carrying this TCR beta chain with a few counts. The antigen remains undetermined. Germline lookup yields CDR1 SGHAT and CDR2 FQNNGV. V lost 3 bases to trimming and J lost 4 bases, with 16 bases between them. The CDR3 has 15 residues. This entry belongs to a study of metastatic and nonmetastatic thyroid tumors. At the level of the study: Repertoire comparisons spanned blood and tumor or nodule tissue from malignant and benign thyroid patients.

Each patient came to thyroid surgery without any prior treatment (of any kind). Methods used by the authors: CDR3 differences across clinicopathological groups were used to build a distant-metastasis classifier for papillary thyroid cancer. TCRdb called clones again from the PCR reads with MiXCR. The V and J calls come from TCRdb's annotation, not from the publication. The table records around 5,900 clones, around a third of them present only once. Study-wide results and caveats: A significant increase in TCR beta diversity was reportedly seen in malignant thyroid tumors relative to benign nodules, in blood and tumor.

The sequence was collected from a male donor with papillary thyroid cancer or a benign thyroid nodule (not recorded which). Some clones in this sample may be carry-over from other donors' samples. The sequenced material came from adjacent normal tissue. This chain links TRBV11-2 with TRBJ2-7, with D maybe TRBD2 (6 bases). CDR3 residues: CASSLRRGAGYEQYF. In nucleotides, the CDR3 is TGTGCCAGCAGCTTGAGGAGAGGAGCGGGTTACGAGCAGTACTTC.